This TCR beta chain came from a study of metastatic and nonmetastatic thyroid tumors. Study overall: Malignant thyroid and benign thyroid patients provided blood and tumor or nodule tissue whose repertoires were compared. Study-level findings and limits: Benign nodules were reported to have significantly lower TCR beta diversity than malignant thyroid tumors, in blood and tumor.

The table lists this clone with many counts. Its antigen remains unknown. No patient had received any treatment before thyroid surgery. Germline V lookup: CDR1 SEHNR, CDR2 FQNEAQ (reference sequence). The J segment lost 2 bases and the V segment lost 3 bases, leaving 2 bases of the junction unmatched. This CDR3 has 15 amino acids. TCRdb re-analyzed the PCR reads using MiXCR. The profile shows just over 7,500 clones, over 20% of them singletons. The sequenced sample was adjacent normal tissue. The sequence was obtained from a female donor with papillary thyroid cancer or a benign thyroid nodule (not recorded which). Some clones in this sample may be carry-over from other donors' samples. V gene TRBV7-9 combines with J gene TRBJ2-3, with 10 bases lining up with TRBD1. CDR3 nucleotides: TGTGCCAGCAGCTTGACAGGGGGCACCACAGATACGCAGTATTTT. Amino acid sequence: CASSLTGGTTDTQYF.